The clone carrying this TCR beta chain was seen more than once but under ten times. Its antigen is still unknown. This sample is part of a study of early T cells in non-severe SARS-CoV-2 infection. The wider study: The chains were unpaired, and the sequenced material was bulk RNA from unsorted whole blood.

Notes on the study in general: Anti-spike CD8 responses were favored in VDJdb matching, and private and CD4 specificities were missed.

Unique molecular identifiers were attached to individual cDNA molecules. TCRdb itself ran the 5' RACE reads through MiXCR, one entry per CDR3 protein. The data contain some 57,000 distinct CDR3 sequences, 10% to 14% of them singletons. The clonotype was recovered from an adult who was a healthcare worker with PCR-confirmed SARS-CoV-2 infection or an uninfected control (not recorded which). Material for sequencing was whole blood.

The CDR3 spells CSVHSGTGTDTQYF. The DNA for the CDR3 is TGCAGCGTTCACTCCGGGACGGGTACAGATACGCAGTATTTT. The chain couples TRBV29-1 to TRBJ2-3; D tentatively reads TRBD1 or TRBD2 (5 bases each). The CDR3 consists of 14 residues. Trimming took 5 bases from V and 3 from J, leaving 15 bases between them. CDR1 and CDR2 (germline): SQVTM, ANQGSEA.